What follows describes a single T cell receptor beta chain. Its matching antigen is unknown. Germline V CDR1 and CDR2: SGDLS, YYNGEE. V lost 1 base to trimming and J lost 0 bases, with 8 bases between them. The CDR3 is made up of 15 amino acids. Primers targeted 54 TRBV and 13 TRBJ segments. TCRdb's copy holds only in-frame clones and misses some; the assay was immunoSEQ multiplex PCR. Of around 70,000 clones listed, around three quarters are singletons. The sample comes from a study of T cell repertoires and HLA-DP antigens. Study context: Average DNA input: around 200 ng for CD137+CD4+ sorts, approximately 1,200 ng pre-culture. Study observations and caveats: Against one allele, clones undetected before culture averaged about 35%; against the other, under 65%. A non-physiological HeLa system presented antigen to total CD4+ responders.

The sequence derives from a man in his 60s in good health and CMV-seronegative. The source material was CD4+ T cells from PBMCs. This chain connects TRBV9 to TRBJ1-5; D may be TRBD1 (5 bases). CDR3 DNA: TGTGCCAGCAGCGTATCGGGGGGTAGCAATCAGCCCCAGCATTTT. It translates to CASSVSGGSNQPQHF.